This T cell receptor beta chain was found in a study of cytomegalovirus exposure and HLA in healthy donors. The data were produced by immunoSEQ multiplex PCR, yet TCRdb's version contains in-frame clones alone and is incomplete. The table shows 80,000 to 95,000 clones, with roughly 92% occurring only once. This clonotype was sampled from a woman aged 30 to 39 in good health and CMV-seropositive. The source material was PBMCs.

CDR3 amino acids: CASSLGPPGQGYSGANVLTF. The CDR3 DNA reads as TGTGCCAGCAGTTTAGGACCTCCGGGACAGGGATACTCTGGGGCCAACGTCCTGACTTTC. The J gene is TRBJ2-6, the V gene TRBV27; 9 bases fit TRBD1. This CDR3 comprises 20 residues. Germline V gives CDR1 MNHEY, CDR2 SMNVEV (reference sequence). With 2 bases clipped from V and 0 bases from J, the junction kept 11 bases outside the gene matches.